This TCR beta chain was identified in a study of cytomegalovirus exposure and HLA in healthy donors. General study points: Looking again later, the authors saw that most CMV-associated TCR beta chains seemed HLA-restricted. In a later analysis, an Asian-associated ancestry cluster reportedly showed fewer N-insertions than the roughly 730-donor mean.

Remarks on this clone: Its antigen is still unknown.

PCR involved 60 Vbeta and 13 Jbeta primers. The data were produced by immunoSEQ multiplex PCR, yet TCRdb's version contains in-frame clones alone and is incomplete. The table has about 140,000 clones, over 60% seen once; the top ten hold 1.5% to 2%. CDR1 and CDR2 (germline): SGHTA, FQGTGA. The CDR3 contains 14 residues. V lost 5 bases to trimming and J lost 7 bases, with 17 bases between them. The sequenced sample consisted of PBMCs. This clonotype was sampled from a female donor in good health and CMV-seronegative. This chain links TRBV7-3 with TRBJ2-5; TRBD2 is a possible D gene (6 bases). The CDR3, as DNA: TGTGCCAGCAGCCCCCTCGGCGGGGCAACGACCCAGTACTTC. Protein product: CASSPLGGATTQYF.